Shown below are 10 T cell receptor beta chains from a single sample sequenced in a study of T cells after yellow fever vaccination. TCRdb itself ran the 5' RACE reads through MiXCR, one entry per CDR3 protein. The sample lists roughly 320,000 distinct CDR3 sequences, about 11% occurring once. Source: CD4+ T cells sorted from PBMCs, taken 45 days after the yellow fever booster vaccination. These receptors were taken from a man younger than 30 who received the YFV17D yellow fever vaccine.

This clonotype was detected only a few times. The chain employs TRBV6-6 and TRBJ2-7; TRBD1 aligns across 10 bases. Looked up from germline, CDR1 is MNHNY and CDR2 is SVGAGI (reference sequence). The CDR3 spans 16 residues. Trimming cost V 6 bases and J 2 bases; bases outside gene matches: 10. CDR3 sequence reads: CASRYPGTGEPYEQYF. The CDR3 bases are TGTGCCAGCAGGTATCCCGGGACAGGGGAGCCCTACGAGCAGTACTTC.

This clonotype has ten or more counts. The rearrangement uses TRBV7-9 and TRBJ2-3; D is possibly TRBD2 (5 bases). This CDR3 contains 15 residues. The V end was cut by 5 bases, the J end by 4 bases, with 16 bases between. CDR1 is SEHNR and CDR2 is FQNEAQ in the germline V gene (reference sequence). The DNA of the CDR3 is TGTGCCAGCAGCCCCGGGTTAGCGAGAGCAGATACGCAGTATTTT. It is translated as CASSPGLARADTQYF.

Ten or more counts support this clonotype. The genes are TRBV7-9 and TRBJ2-7; the D gene is possibly TRBD1 (5 bases). With 8 bases removed from V and 3 bases from J, the gap between germline ends came to 14 bases. The CDR3 extends over 13 amino acids. CDR1 and CDR2 (germline): SEHNR, FQNEAQ (reference sequence). CDR3 DNA sequence: TGTGCCAGCGTCCTCGGGCAGGGCTACGAGCAGTACTTC. Its translation is CASVLGQGYEQYF.

The chain is built from TRBV18 and TRBJ2-3, with D perhaps matching TRBD2 (6 bases). CDR3 length: 15 amino acids. V shed 2 bases and J shed 5 bases, with 14 bases lying between them. Germline lookup yields CDR1 KGHSH and CDR2 LQKENI. The CDR3 loop is CASSPASSSGDTQYF. As DNA, the CDR3 is TGTGCCAGCTCACCAGCCTCGAGTAGCGGAGATACGCAGTATTTT.

This clonotype has a handful of counts. The V and J genes are TRBV20-1 and TRBJ2-3, with 7 bases identical to TRBD2. The CDR3 spans 12 residues. Germline CDR1 reads DFQATT; CDR2 reads SNEGSKA (reference sequence). Germline trimming cut 7 bases from V and 4 bases from J; bases unmatched to any gene: 5. CDR3 sequence reads: CSGGGVSDTQYF. The CDR3 DNA is TGCAGTGGCGGGGGTGTTTCAGATACGCAGTATTTT.

The gene calls are TRBV20-1 and TRBJ1-1; 9 bases align to TRBD1. Germline CDR1 DFQATT, CDR2 SNEGSKA (reference sequence). V was pared by 2 bases and J by 2 bases, with 6 bases of the junction left unmatched. The CDR3 loop spans 15 amino acids. The CDR3 loop is CSARRRGQGNTEAFF. The DNA of the CDR3 is TGCAGTGCTAGACGCCGGGGACAGGGCAACACTGAAGCTTTCTTT.

This clonotype was seen a few times. This chain connects TRBV28 to TRBJ2-2; D uncertain. CDR1 is MDHEN, CDR2 SYDVKM, per germline. Trimming stripped 6 bases from V and 5 bases from J, with 10 bases between. CDR3 size: 13 residues. The CDR3 bases are TGTGCCAGCAGCCACATGCGGACCGGGGAGCTGTTTTTT. This gives the protein CASSHMRTGELFF.

The chain carries TRBV7-2 and TRBJ1-6, with a weak D call TRBD1 (6 bases). Germline V gene data show CDR1 as SGHTA and CDR2 as FQGNSA. The CDR3 loop spans 16 amino acids. Trimming took 1 base from V and 4 from J, leaving 11 bases between them. CDR3: CASSLGGGQYNSPLHF. CDR3 coding DNA: TGTGCCAGCAGCTTAGGGGGGGGGCAATATAATTCACCCCTCCACTTT. The whole variable domain, filled in from reference TRBV7-2 and TRBJ1-6, reads GAGVSQSPSNKVTEKGKDVELRCDPISGHTALYWYRQSLGQGLEFLIYFQGNSAPDKSGLPSDRFSAERTGGSVSTLTIQRTQQEDSAVYLCASSLGGGQYNSPLHFGNGTRLTVT.

This clonotype turned up a few times. The V and J genes are TRBV9 and TRBJ2-5; 11 nucleotides align to TRBD1. Trimming at V came to 3 bases and at J to 6 bases, leaving 4 bases not matched to a gene. Germline assignment: CDR1 SGDLS and CDR2 YYNGEE. The CDR3 covers 14 residues. The CDR3 DNA follows: TGTGCCAGCAGCGCTGGGACAGGGGGACAGACCCAGTACTTC. Its translation: CASSAGTGGQTQYF. Drawing the rest from reference TRBV9 and TRBJ2-5, the complete variable domain is DSGVTQTPKHLITATGQRVTLRCSPRSGDLSVYWYQQSLDQGLQFLIQYYNGEERAKGNILERFSAQQFPDLHSELNLSSLELGDSALYFCASSAGTGGQTQYFGPGTRLLVL.

This clonotype was seen more than once but under ten times. V and J are TRBV4-3 and TRBJ2-6, with TRBD1 identical over 11 bases. Losses at the gene ends were 5 bases for V and 3 bases for J; bases not matched to a gene: 12. From germline, CDR1 is LGHNA and CDR2 YSLEER. The CDR3 contains 19 residues. In nucleotides, the CDR3 is TGCGCCAGCAGCGGAGGAGGGACAGGGGGAATCGGTGGGGCCAACGTCCTGACTTTC. Amino acids: CASSGGGTGGIGGANVLTF.